This record covers a single T cell receptor beta chain. Sequencing used immunoSEQ multiplex PCR; TCRdb keeps in-frame clones, though not all of them. The table lists millions of clones, 90% to 95% of them singletons. Trimming took off 6 bases at V and 8 bases at J, with 11 bases between the two ends. Germline lookup yields CDR1 MDHEN and CDR2 SYDVKM. The CDR3 spans 13 residues. The data derive from a study of shared clonotypes between healthy human individuals. Study background: CD4 naive cells filled three plates per donor, CD4 memory three, CD8 naive two and CD8 memory one.

This sequence joins TRBV28 and TRBJ1-6; D perhaps matches TRBD1 (5 bases). The TCR originated in a man younger than 35 in good health. The sequencing sample was made of naive CD4+ T cells sorted from blood. Subset reported: CD45RA+ positively selected. This CDR3 is CASSDSYDSPLHF. Here the CDR3 DNA reads TGTGCCAGCAGCGACAGCTACGATTCACCCCTCCACTTT.